What follows are 18 T cell receptor beta chains derived from one specimen sequenced in a study of CD8 T cells in ankylosing spondylitis. Study-level points and caveats: Characteristic, it appeared, of ankylosing spondylitis blood was a TCR beta motif of fewer than 10 highly homologous variants.

From the 5' RACE reads, TCRdb called clonotypes with MiXCR, one entry per CDR3 protein. The table records over 400,000 distinct CDR3 sequences, 20% to 30% of them present only once. These receptors' targets are unknown. The specimen sequenced was blood, either unsorted or a sorted T cell fraction (not recorded which). These receptors all stem from a male donor with ankylosing spondylitis.

This sequence joins TRBV29-1 and TRBJ2-1; 7 bases align to TRBD2. The CDR3 is 16 amino acids. The germline CDR1 and CDR2 sequences are SQVTM and ANQGSEA. Losses at the gene ends were 2 bases for V and 4 bases for J; bases not matched to a gene: 11. The CDR3: CSVETQVAGAYNEQFF. The CDR3 DNA is TGCAGCGTTGAAACGCAAGTAGCGGGTGCTTACAATGAGCAGTTCTTC.

The V and J genes are TRBV10-1 and TRBJ2-5, with TRBD2 matching 7 bases. The CDR3 runs to 15 residues. Looked up from germline, CDR1 is WNHNN and CDR2 is SYGVQD (reference sequence). The V segment lost 0 bases and the J segment 3 bases; nucleotides outside the gene matches: 4. The CDR3 DNA reads as TGCGCCAGCAGTGAGTCCGGACTAGGGGAAGAGACCCAGTACTTC. It specifies CASSESGLGEETQYF.

This sequence joins TRBV7-8 and TRBJ2-7, with unresolved D. The CDR3 totals 12 residues. The germline gives CDR1 SGHVS, CDR2 FQNEAQ. Trimming cost V 2 bases and J 7 bases, with 9 bases left between them. The DNA of the CDR3 is TGTGCCAGCAGCTTAACCCCCAGTGAGCAGTACGTC. Its translation: CASSLTPSEQYV.

J is TRBJ2-2 and V is TRBV20-1; TRBD2 matches 7 bases. Germline V gene data show CDR1 as DFQATT and CDR2 as SNEGSKA (reference sequence). This CDR3 has 17 residues. V shed 0 bases, J shed 5 bases, and the junction held 12 bases outside the gene matches. CDR3: CSAREGGSGTFTGELFF. In DNA, the CDR3 is TGCAGTGCTAGAGAGGGAGGGAGCGGGACTTTTACCGGGGAGCTGTTTTTT.

In this sample, this clonotype turned up a few times. The chain joins TRBV5-1 to TRBJ2-2; TRBD2 might be the D (6 bases). The CDR3 is 15 residues long. Germline values: CDR1 SGHRS, CDR2 YFSETQ. V was shortened by 4 bases and J by 9 bases, with 19 bases between the two germline ends. The CDR3 DNA reads as TGCGCCAGCAGCGCCGGGAGCTCCTATTCCCGGGAGCTGTTTTTT. Its protein product is CASSAGSSYSRELFF. The full variable domain, its missing parts supplied by reference TRBV5-1 and TRBJ2-2, is KAGVTQTPRYLIKTRGQQVTLSCSPISGHRSVSWYQQTPGQGLQFLFEYFSETQRNKGNFPGRFSGRQFSNSRSEMNVSTLELGDSALYLCASSAGSSYSRELFFGEGSRLTVL.

This chain connects TRBV7-9 to TRBJ2-3; 7 bases are a match to TRBD1. Germline V gives CDR1 SEHNR, CDR2 FQNEAQ (reference sequence). CDR3 length: 13 amino acids. J gave up 3 bases and V 6 bases, and 3 bases lay outside the gene matches. The CDR3 spells CASRETGTDTQYF. In DNA, the CDR3 is TGTGCCAGCAGGGAGACAGGGACAGATACGCAGTATTTT.

This clonotype was counted between two and nine times. The gene calls are TRBV24-1 and TRBJ2-4; the match to TRBD2 covers 8 bases. Losses at the gene ends were 5 bases for V and 8 bases for J; bases not matched to a gene: 10. In germline, CDR1 is KGHDR, CDR2 SFDVKD. The CDR3 loop spans 15 amino acids. The CDR3 loop is CATSGGSGNVDIQYF. The CDR3 region has the DNA TGTGCCACCAGTGGCGGTAGCGGGAACGTCGACATTCAGTACTTC.

This clonotype was counted between two and nine times. This chain joins TRBV2 and TRBJ2-5; 9 bases match TRBD2. The CDR3 contains 15 residues. Germline assignment: CDR1 SNHLY and CDR2 FYNNEI. The J segment lost 5 bases and the V segment lost 9 bases, leaving 13 bases of the junction unmatched. CDR3 sequence: CARTLIAGVGETQYF. For the CDR3, the DNA is TGTGCCAGGACGCTTATAGCGGGAGTAGGTGAGACCCAGTACTTC.

This clonotype has just a few counts. The CDR3 bases are TGTGCCAGCAGCTATCAACAGGGGGCGGCCACTGAAGCTTTCTTT. Its protein product is CASSYQQGAATEAFF. V usage is TRBV2 and J usage is TRBJ1-1, with 9 bases fitting TRBD1. The CDR3 loop spans 15 amino acids. The V and J ends lost 6 bases and 4 bases, in that order; junction bases with no gene match: 9. CDR1 and CDR2 (germline): SNHLY, FYNNEI.

V gene TRBV6-1 combines with J gene TRBJ1-5, with 7 bases matching TRBD1. After removal of 11 bases from V and 4 bases from J, the junction contained 11 bases not matched to a gene. This CDR3 is 14 amino acids long. CDR1 and CDR2 from the germline V gene are MNHNS and SASEGT. The CDR3 loop reads CAARDSSANQPQHF. CDR3 nucleotides: TGTGCCGCCCGGGACAGCAGCGCTAATCAGCCCCAGCATTTT.

In DNA, the CDR3 is TGTGCCAGCAGGAGGGACCCGTACACTGAAGCTTTCTTT. It specifies CASRRDPYTEAFF. The chain combines TRBV12-3 or TRBV12-4 with TRBJ1-1, with D perhaps TRBD1 (5 bases). V lost 6 bases to trimming and J lost 3 bases, with 11 bases between them. The CDR3 is 13 residues long.

This chain's CDR3 is CASSYRGTGGDEQYF. In nucleotides, the CDR3 is TGTGCCAGCAGCTACCGGGGGACAGGGGGGGACGAGCAGTACTTC. The chain is built from TRBV7-6 and TRBJ2-7; TRBD1 matches 11 bases. The CDR3 covers 15 residues. V lost 4 bases and J lost 5; bases outside the gene matches: 7. Germline V CDR1 and CDR2: SGHVS, FNYEAQ.

The chain employs TRBV4-2 and TRBJ2-7; D not resolved. Trimming left V 1 base short and J 2 bases short, with 9 bases between. CDR3 length: 14 amino acids. Per the germline V gene, CDR1 is LGHNA and CDR2 is YNFKEQ. This chain's CDR3 is CASSQVPIAYEQYF. Written as DNA, the CDR3 is TGTGCCAGCAGCCAAGTCCCTATTGCCTACGAGCAGTACTTC.

Only a few counts were recorded for this clonotype. The V gene is TRBV12-3 or TRBV12-4, the J gene TRBJ1-5; TRBD1 matches at 9 bases. V lost 1 base, J lost 7 bases, and 5 bases stayed unmatched. The CDR3 covers 15 residues. The CDR3 region is CASSLGTGAEQPQHF. The DNA for the CDR3 is TGTGCCAGCAGTTTAGGGACAGGGGCGGAACAGCCCCAGCATTTT.

There are a few counts of this clonotype. The chain employs TRBV12-3 or TRBV12-4 and TRBJ1-5; TRBD1 matches at 9 bases. The junction had 6 bases not matched to a gene; V was cut back by 6 bases and J by 6 bases. The CDR3 length is 14 residues. The CDR3 here is CASRRTGVGQPQHF. The CDR3 DNA follows: TGTGCCAGCAGACGGACAGGGGTCGGTCAGCCCCAGCATTTT.

Details on this clonotype: A much larger clone is a single base away; this may be a read error. The chain has TRBV11-2 and TRBJ1-3, with D hard to call. This CDR3 is 14 amino acids long. Trimming removed 4 bases at V and 4 bases at J, with 11 bases between. Germline V gene lookup returns CDR1 SGHAT and CDR2 FQNNGV. CDR3 loop: CASSSVIWGNTIYF. CDR3 DNA: TGTGCCAGCAGCTCGGTTATATGGGGAAACACCATATATTTT.

This clonotype occurred a few times. This sequence joins TRBV10-3 and TRBJ2-2, with TRBD2 identical over 10 bases. The CDR3 spans 16 residues. Germline-derived CDR1 and CDR2 are ENHRY and SYGVKD. V lost 2 bases, J lost 2 bases, and 2 bases stayed unmatched. This CDR3 is CAISEASGSNTGELFF. The CDR3 nucleotides are TGTGCCATCAGTGAGGCTAGCGGGAGCAACACCGGGGAGCTGTTTTTT.

This clonotype appeared a few times. The chain couples TRBV2 to TRBJ2-2, with TRBD2 identical over 9 bases. Germline CDR1 and CDR2: SNHLY and FYNNEI. The trim removed 3 bases at V and 7 bases at J, leaving 3 bases unmatched. This CDR3 region has 14 residues. The CDR3 protein is CASSEAGGVGELFF. CDR3 bases: TGTGCCAGCAGTGAGGCGGGAGGGGTCGGGGAGCTGTTTTTT.